Presented here are 21 T cell receptor beta chains from one specimen sequenced in a study of T cells after yellow fever vaccination. TCRdb fed the 5' RACE reads into MiXCR, producing one record per CDR3 protein. The profile shows approximately 69,000 distinct CDR3 sequences, about 6% of them singletons. Sequenced material: CD4+ T cells sorted from PBMCs, taken roughly 14 days after the first yellow fever vaccination. These receptor sequences come from a man between 18 and 29 years old who received the YFV17D yellow fever vaccine.

This clonotype came up many times. The chain links TRBV7-2 to TRBJ2-5, with D perhaps TRBD1 (6 bases). In germline, CDR1 is SGHTA, CDR2 FQGNSA. CDR3 length: 16 amino acids. V lost 5 bases, J lost 6 bases, and 22 bases lay in between. The CDR3 reads CASSQEPRGGRKTQYF. CDR3 bases: TGTGCCAGCAGCCAAGAGCCCAGGGGTGGGAGAAAGACCCAGTACTTC.

This clonotype was seen many times. V gene TRBV29-1 combines with J gene TRBJ1-5, with D possibly TRBD1 on 5 matching bases. This CDR3 comprises 18 residues. The germline gives CDR1 SQVTM, CDR2 ANQGSEA. Trimming removed 3 bases at V and 4 bases at J, with 25 bases between. This CDR3 reads CSVDVRKLDRRGNQPQHF. Here the CDR3 DNA reads TGCAGCGTTGACGTCAGGAAATTAGACAGACGGGGAAATCAGCCCCAGCATTTT.

This clonotype was seen ten or more times. V gene TRBV5-1 combines with J gene TRBJ1-2; TRBD1 aligns across 11 bases. V shed 0 bases and J 4 bases; nucleotides not matched to a gene: 5. The CDR3 is 16 amino acids. Germline-derived CDR1 and CDR2 are SGHRS and YFSETQ. CDR3 DNA: TGCGCCAGCAGCTTGGGGGACAGGGGGATTATCTATGGCTACACCTTC. Translation gives CASSLGDRGIIYGYTF.

Details on this clonotype: Being one base from a much bigger clone, this may be a read error. The chain combines TRBV7-2 with TRBJ2-5; 14 bases are a match to TRBD2. CDR3 size: 16 residues. CDR1 SGHTA and CDR2 FQGNSA come from the germline V gene. The CDR3 here is CARSLAGLAGVETQYF. CDR3 bases: TGTGCCCGCAGCTTAGCGGGACTAGCGGGGGTGGAGACCCAGTACTTC. The full variable domain, completed using reference TRBV7-2 and TRBJ2-5, is GAGVSQSPSNKVTEKGKDVELRCDPISGHTALYWYRQSLGQGLEFLIYFQGNSAPDKSGLPSDRFSAERTGGSVSTLTIQRTQQEDSAVYLCARSLAGLAGVETQYFGPGTRLLVL.

Concerning this clonotype: A clone one base away is much larger, so this may be a read error. The V call is TRBV5-1, the J call TRBJ1-2; D is uncertain. The germline CDR1 and CDR2 sequences are SGHRS and YFSETQ. Trimming removed 1 base from V and 8 bases from J, with 9 bases in between. CDR3 length equals 12 residues. The CDR3 DNA sequence: TGCGCCAGCAGCTTGCAGGATGGAGGCTACACCTTC. Protein sequence: CASSLQDGGYTF.

This clonotype was seen at least ten times. V usage is TRBV10-3 and J usage is TRBJ1-1; 8 bases are shared with TRBD1. Trimming removed 3 bases from V and 1 base from J; junction bases left unmatched: 1. CDR3 length equals 14 residues. CDR1 ENHRY and CDR2 SYGVKD come from the germline V gene. CDR3: CAISDGTGNTEAFF. CDR3 sequence (DNA): TGTGCCATCAGTGATGGGACAGGGAACACTGAAGCTTTCTTT.

This clonotype has a count of ten or more. The chain employs TRBV7-9 and TRBJ2-2; D is unresolved. CDR3 length: 13 amino acids. The ends were cut back, 0 bases at V and 5 bases at J, with 4 bases in the middle. The germline CDR1 and CDR2 sequences are SEHNR and FQNEAQ (reference sequence). The CDR3 DNA reads TGTGCCAGCAGCTTAGCTCGAACCGGGGAGCTGTTTTTT. It is translated as CASSLARTGELFF.

Ten or more counts support this clonotype. This chain connects TRBV5-1 to TRBJ1-5, with 8 bases matching TRBD1. J was trimmed by 3 bases and V by 4 bases; bases with no gene match: 3. The germline V gene encodes CDR1 SGHRS and CDR2 YFSETQ. This CDR3 has 14 residues. This CDR3 reads CASSLTGANQPQHF. The CDR3 coding sequence is TGCGCCAGCAGCCTGACAGGGGCCAATCAGCCCCAGCATTTT.

This clonotype has ten or more counts. The chain combines TRBV15 with TRBJ1-5; D gene unclear. V was shortened by 4 bases and J by 5 bases, with 6 bases between the two germline ends. The CDR3 contains 12 residues. Looked up from germline, CDR1 is LNHNV and CDR2 is YYDKDF (reference sequence). In nucleotides, the CDR3 is TGTGCCACCAGCATTCAGGATCAGCCCCAGCATTTT. Protein: CATSIQDQPQHF.

This clonotype was observed at least ten times. The CDR3 loop is CASRSGTSGANEQFF. The CDR3 DNA is TGTGCCAGCAGGTCCGGGACTAGCGGGGCCAATGAGCAGTTCTTC. The genes are TRBV12-3 or TRBV12-4 and TRBJ2-1; TRBD2 matches at 13 bases. Trimming removed 6 bases from V and 6 bases from J; junction bases left unmatched: 5. This CDR3 has 15 residues.

This clonotype was found many times. Written as DNA, the CDR3 is TGTGCCAGCTCACCACCGGGACAAGTGCGGGAGACCCAGTACTTC. Its protein product is CASSPPGQVRETQYF. The chain links TRBV18 to TRBJ2-5; the D gene is possibly TRBD1 (6 bases). This CDR3 spans 15 amino acids. Deletions cut 0 bases from V and 5 bases from J, with 13 bases between. Per germline, CDR1 KGHSH and CDR2 LQKENI.

At least ten counts were recorded for this clonotype. The gene calls are TRBV6-1 and TRBJ2-1; D may match TRBD1 or TRBD2 (5 bases each). The CDR3 has 13 amino acids. In germline, CDR1 is MNHNS, CDR2 SASEGT. Trimming shortened V by 6 bases and J by 3 bases, and 9 bases separated the two germline ends. CDR3 nucleotides: TGTGCCAGCAGGTGGGGGAGCTACAATGAGCAGTTCTTC. It is translated as CASRWGSYNEQFF.

This clonotype was picked up many times. The gene calls are TRBV25-1 and TRBJ1-6; D gene ambiguous. Trimming pared 6 bases from V and 7 bases from J, leaving 10 bases between. CDR1 is MGHDK and CDR2 is SYGVNS in the germline V gene. CDR3 length equals 13 residues. The CDR3 loop reads CASSATENSPLHF. For the CDR3, the DNA is TGTGCCAGCAGCGCGACGGAGAATTCACCCCTCCACTTT.

In its sample, this clonotype was seen many times. The chain employs TRBV20-1 and TRBJ1-1; D is undetermined. Trimming left V 6 bases short and J 1 base short, with 12 bases between. Germline V gives CDR1 DFQATT, CDR2 SNEGSKA (reference sequence). The CDR3 runs 13 residues. For the CDR3, the DNA is TGCAGTGCCCCCAGTGTGGCGAACACTGAAGCTTTCTTT. Translating it yields CSAPSVANTEAFF.

J is TRBJ2-1 and V is TRBV11-2; 8 bases are a match to TRBD1. CDR1 and CDR2 from the germline V gene are SGHAT and FQNNGV. The CDR3 extends over 18 amino acids. V was clipped by 4 bases and J by 7 bases; unmatched bases: 18. CDR3 region: CASSSRQGRIYTTNEQFF. DNA of the CDR3: TGTGCCAGCAGCTCTAGACAGGGGCGAATATATACTACGAATGAGCAGTTCTTC.

This clonotype was detected many times. The gene calls are TRBV19 and TRBJ2-3; no reliable D call. CDR1 is LNHDA, CDR2 SQIVND, per germline (reference sequence). The CDR3 loop spans 11 amino acids. V lost 2 bases, J lost 6 bases, and 3 bases lay in between. The CDR3 coding sequence is TGTGCCAGTAGTATAATGGATACGCAGTATTTT. It is translated as CASSIMDTQYF.

This clonotype was recorded at least ten times. V and J are TRBV6-4 and TRBJ2-6, with 8 bases matching TRBD1. This CDR3 is 21 amino acids long. Trimming took 5 bases from V and 0 from J; bases not matched to a gene: 18. Germline CDR1 MRHNA, CDR2 SNTAGT. The CDR3 DNA is TGTGCCAGCAGTACCCGGGGATTGTTGTTACAGGGGGGCTCTGGGGCCAACGTCCTGACTTTC. It specifies CASSTRGLLLQGGSGANVLTF.

This clonotype was picked up many times. The chain links TRBV19 to TRBJ2-1; no firm D call. CDR3 length: 17 residues. Germline assignment: CDR1 LNHDA and CDR2 SQIVND (reference sequence). Trimming stripped 7 bases from V and 0 bases from J, with 19 bases between. For the CDR3, the DNA is TGTGCCAGTATGGCGTACGGAATCCCTAGCTCCTACAATGAGCAGTTCTTC. It yields the protein CASMAYGIPSSYNEQFF.

The rearrangement joins TRBV6-1 to TRBJ2-2; D assignment may be TRBD1 or TRBD2 (5 bases each). The CDR3 is 13 residues long. The V and J ends lost 2 bases and 6 bases respectively, with 7 bases between them. Per the germline V gene, CDR1 is MNHNS and CDR2 is SASEGT. The CDR3: CASSEWGSGELFF. In nucleotides, the CDR3 is TGTGCCAGCAGTGAATGGGGGTCCGGGGAGCTGTTTTTT.

Ten or more counts support this clonotype. The rearrangement joins TRBV11-3 to TRBJ1-5; 8 bases fit TRBD1. Trimming removed 1 base from V and 1 base from J; junction bases left unmatched: 15. Germline V gives CDR1 SGHNT, CDR2 YENEEA. The CDR3 spans 20 residues. The CDR3 loop is CASSLVGPGGKGGSNQPQHF. For the CDR3, the DNA is TGTGCCAGCAGCTTAGTGGGGCCAGGGGGCAAAGGAGGAAGCAATCAGCCCCAGCATTTT.

This clonotype was seen many times. The chain couples TRBV2 to TRBJ1-5; D is possibly TRBD1 (6 bases). The V and J ends lost 6 bases and 7 bases respectively, with 13 bases between them. Germline V lookup: CDR1 SNHLY, CDR2 FYNNEI. This CDR3 comprises 13 residues. As DNA, the CDR3 is TGTGCCAGCAGGGGACAAAGCAGCCAGCCCCAGCATTTT. It translates to CASRGQSSQPQHF.